This T cell receptor beta chain was retrieved from a study of cytotoxic CD8 clonotypes in ibrutinib-treated CLL. As for the study in general: In all, roughly 11 patients were relapsed/refractory, under 16 were treatment-naive and fewer than 18 were IGHV unmutated. Samples showed on average approximately 270,000 productive templates and about 100,000 productive rearrangements.

Assay used: immunoSEQ multiplex PCR; TCRdb lists only in-frame clones, some missing. The sample consists of approximately 150,000 clones, roughly 80% of them appearing once. V was shortened by 3 bases and J by 5 bases, with 22 bases between the two germline ends. CDR3 length equals 17 residues. Per the germline V gene, CDR1 is SGHTA and CDR2 is FQGNSA. The sequences come from PBMCs, collected after 12 months of ibrutinib treatment. The receptor was isolated from a human donor with chronic lymphocytic leukemia. The chain carries TRBV7-2 and TRBJ1-1, with a possible D match to TRBD1 (5 bases). CDR3: CASSFRTKGSSGTEAFF. In DNA, the CDR3 is TGTGCCAGCAGCTTCCGGACAAAGGGGAGTTCGGGAACTGAAGCTTTCTTT.